The 6 T cell receptor beta chains listed next were all sequenced from one sample in a study of neoadjuvant nivolumab and ipilimumab in lung cancer. Only in-frame clones appear in the TCRdb table, and some are missing; sequencing was by immunoSEQ multiplex PCR. The data contain some 50,000 clones, approximately 90% of them singletons. Sample: blood, taken before neoadjuvant nivolumab, alone or with ipilimumab. These receptors all come from an adult with non-small cell lung cancer. Some clones in this sample may be carry-over from other donors' samples.

The V gene is TRBV6-5, the J gene TRBJ1-1; no clear D. The V and J ends lost 4 bases and 1 base respectively, with 13 bases between them. Germline lookup yields CDR1 MNHEY and CDR2 SVGAGI. CDR3 length equals 15 residues. For the CDR3, the DNA is TGTGCCAGCAGTTCAGTACGGGCACAGAACACTGAAGCTTTCTTT. This gives the protein CASSSVRAQNTEAFF.

The chain is built from TRBV19 and TRBJ1-2; D remains ambiguous. The CDR3 extends over 11 amino acids. CDR1 is LNHDA, CDR2 SQIVND, per germline (reference sequence). The germline V and J ends were trimmed by 5 bases and 8 bases, with 9 bases remaining between them. CDR3 sequence (DNA): TGTGCCAGTAGTTTGACTTACGGCTACACCTTC. Encoded protein: CASSLTYGYTF.

This chain joins TRBV7-2 and TRBJ2-3; 16 nucleotides line up with TRBD2. With V trimmed by 5 bases and J by 4 bases, 6 bases remained unmatched. This CDR3 region has 17 residues. Germline V gives CDR1 SGHTA, CDR2 FQGNSA. CDR3 amino acids: CASSISGTSGRADTQYF. The CDR3 DNA reads TGTGCCAGCAGCATCTCCGGGACTAGCGGGAGGGCAGATACGCAGTATTTT.

The J gene is TRBJ2-7, the V gene TRBV9; D possibly corresponds to TRBD2 (6 bases). The CDR3 loop spans 15 amino acids. The germline CDR1 and CDR2 sequences are SGDLS and YYNGEE. With 4 bases removed from V and 2 bases from J, the gap between germline ends came to 16 bases. For the CDR3, the DNA is TGTGCCAGCAGCCCGAGGAGGGCTGGGACCTACGAGCAGTACTTC. Translating it yields CASSPRRAGTYEQYF.

There are a few counts of this clone. The chain carries TRBV19 and TRBJ1-2; D is uncertain. V was cut by 1 base and J by 6 bases, with 9 bases left in between. The CDR3 covers 13 residues. Germline V gives CDR1 LNHDA, CDR2 SQIVND (reference sequence). As DNA, the CDR3 is TGTGCCAGTAGTATAGTTCGCGGAGATGGCTACACCTTC. Translating it yields CASSIVRGDGYTF.

The genes are TRBV30 and TRBJ2-7; 9 bases are a match to TRBD1. Trimming cost V 2 bases and J 1 base; bases outside gene matches: 6. Germline CDR1 reads GTSNPN; CDR2 reads SVGIG (reference sequence). This CDR3 spans 15 amino acids. CDR3 coding DNA: TGTGCCTGGAGTTCGGGACAGGGACTGTCCTACGAGCAGTACTTC. This translates into CAWSSGQGLSYEQYF.